Below are 3 T cell receptor beta chains sequenced from a single sample in a study of T cells in Graves' hyperthyroidism and ophthalmopathy. Amplification of TCR beta CDR3 regions used RNA as the template. First-round RT-PCR with HTBI primers amplified the TCR CDR3 region. TCRdb reanalysed the multiplex PCR reads using MiXCR and keeps one entry per CDR3 protein. The profile covers roughly 380,000 distinct CDR3 sequences, with about 19% appearing a single time and approximately 4% taken by the ten largest. The sequenced sample consisted of blood. Source of these receptors: a woman aged 18-29 years with Graves' hyperthyroidism.

In this sample, this clonotype turned up many times. In nucleotides, the CDR3 is TGTGCCAGCAGTTTAGCCGGGACAGCGGCCTACGAGCAGTACTTC. Its protein product is CASSLAGTAAYEQYF. The J gene is TRBJ2-7, the V gene TRBV28; TRBD1 matches 7 bases. J lost 2 bases, V lost 2 bases, and 6 bases had no gene match. The CDR3 sequence is 15 residues long. Germline CDR1 is MDHEN and CDR2 is SYDVKM.

This chain links TRBV5-6 with TRBJ1-1; D call uncertain. The CDR3 extends over 15 amino acids. Trimming removed 2 bases at V and 0 bases at J, with 11 bases between. From germline, CDR1 is SGHDT and CDR2 YYEEEE. The CDR3 DNA reads as TGTGCCAGCAGCTTCCTCAGACGGATGAACACTGAAGCTTTCTTT. Residues: CASSFLRRMNTEAFF.

In regard to this clonotype: Since no conserved phenylalanine or tryptophan closes the CDR3, a read error is the likely cause. The chain carries TRBV7-9 and TRBJ1-5; D unresolved. Trimming stripped 1 base from V and 4 bases from J, with 2 bases between. Germline V gives CDR1 SEHNR, CDR2 FQNEAQ (reference sequence). This CDR3 contains 12 residues. CDR3 in DNA: TGTGCCAGCAGCTTAGGAAATCAGCCCCAGCATCTT. Translating it yields CASSLGNQPQHL.